Listed below are T cell receptor beta chains from one sample, sequenced in a study of naive and memory T cell subsets. TCRdb reprocessed the UMI-ligation and nested PCR reads with MiXCR, giving one entry per CDR3 protein. The data contain over 110,000 distinct CDR3 sequences, about 20% of them singletons. Sequenced sample: naive CD8+ T cells from blood. These receptors came from a human donor in good health. Both conserved end residues are part of each CDR3. Fields, in order: D gene, V gene, clone size, J gene, CDR3 DNA, CDR3 protein. A D gene is named only where the DNA matches it firmly. Not every row has a clone size; where given, it reads once, few, many or a size class.

>TRBD1|TRBV28|once|TRBJ1-2
TGTGCCAGCAGGCACTCCGGGACAGGGTATGGCTACACCTTC
CASRHSGTGYGYTF
>TRBD2|TRBV7-9|NA|TRBJ2-1
TGTGCCAGCAGCTCTAGCGGGAAGCGCTACAATGAGCAGTTCTTC
CASSSSGKRYNEQFF
>NA|TRBV13|NA|TRBJ2-1
TGTGCCAGCAGCTTAGGCTGGAGTCTAGCGCACAATGAGCAGTTCTTC
CASSLGWSLAHNEQFF
>NA|TRBV12-3/TRBV12-4|few|TRBJ1-2
TGTGCCAGCAGTCTAAGTGGAGGGAATGGCTACACCTTC
CASSLSGGNGYTF
>NA|TRBV11-2|many|TRBJ2-7
TGTGCCAGCAGCCATCGGGCCGAAGCCCTCCACGAGCAGTACTTC
CASSHRAEALHEQYF
>TRBD1|TRBV28|few|TRBJ2-5
TGTGCCAGCAGTTTCTTTCCGGACAGGGTGGAGACCCAGTACTTC
CASSFFPDRVETQYF
>TRBD2|TRBV27|few|TRBJ2-2
TGTGCCAGCAGTCGCGGACTAGCGGGAGGGAGTCCCGGGGAGCTGTTTTTT
CASSRGLAGGSPGELFF
>TRBD2|TRBV3-1|NA|TRBJ2-7
TGTGCCAGCAGCCAAGGAAGCCTAGCGGGAGCGTACGAGCAGTACTTC
CASSQGSLAGAYEQYF
>NA|TRBV30|NA|TRBJ1-3
TGTGCCTCCCAAGAAGGGCGAAACACCATATATTTT
CASQEGRNTIYF
>NA|TRBV6-5|NA|TRBJ2-7
TGTGCCAGCAGTTTTTCATCGGGGGAAATCTACGAGCAGTACTTC
CASSFSSGEIYEQYF
>NA|TRBV27|few|TRBJ2-7
TGTGCCAGCAGGCTTCTAGGGGTAGAAATCTACGAGCAGTACTTC
CASRLLGVEIYEQYF
>NA|TRBV28|NA|TRBJ2-2
TGTGCCAGCAGTCTTGTCGAGGTAGCGAACACCGGGGAGCTGTTTTTT
CASSLVEVANTGELFF
>NA|TRBV6-5|few|TRBJ2-1
TGTGCCACCTGGGGGTTCGGGACCATCAATGAGCAGTTCTTC
CATWGFGTINEQFF
>TRBD2|TRBV9|NA|TRBJ2-7
TGTGCCAGCAGCGCCCGGACTAGCGGGAGTTACGAGCAGTACTTC
CASSARTSGSYEQYF
>NA|TRBV6-5|many|TRBJ2-7
TGTGCCAGCAGTCCCGAGGAGGGTGTATCGTACGAGCAGTACTTC
CASSPEEGVSYEQYF
>NA|TRBV5-6|few|TRBJ1-1
TGTGCCAGCAGCTTGGGAGCAGGGGTGAACACTGAAGCTTTCTTT
CASSLGAGVNTEAFF
>TRBD1|TRBV9|NA|TRBJ2-1
TGTGCCAGCAGCGTAGAGCCCCTCGAGGGACAGCACAATGAGCAGTTCTTC
CASSVEPLEGQHNEQFF
>NA|TRBV29-1|many|TRBJ2-7
TGCAGCGTTTCTAAGGGTTCGGACGAGCAGTACTTC
CSVSKGSDEQYF
>TRBD1|TRBV24-1|few|TRBJ2-5
TGTGCCACCAGTGACCAGCGGACAGGATCGCAAGAGACCCAGTACTTC
CATSDQRTGSQETQYF
>NA|TRBV27|few|TRBJ2-6
TGTGCCAGCAGTTTATATAATAGAATGAGCTCTGGGGCCAACGTCCTGACTTTC
CASSLYNRMSSGANVLTF
>NA|TRBV11-2|NA|TRBJ2-1
TGTGCCAGCAGCGTGGACTACCCTAACTACAATGAGCAGTTCTTC
CASSVDYPNYNEQFF
>NA|TRBV29-1|NA|TRBJ2-2
TGCAGCGTTGAGATTGCGGAAACTCCCCTGGGGGAGCTGTTTTTT
CSVEIAETPLGELFF
>TRBD1|TRBV4-1|NA|TRBJ1-1
TGCGCCAGCAGCCAAGTGACAGGGTTGACGAACACTGAAGCTTTCTTT
CASSQVTGLTNTEAFF
>NA|TRBV9|NA|TRBJ2-7
TGTGCCAGCAGCGTAGCCCAGGGGTACGAGCAGTACTTC
CASSVAQGYEQYF
>NA|TRBV7-2|few|TRBJ2-1
TGTGCCAGCAGCCGGAGGTACCGGGGGAGCTCCTACAATGAGCAGTTCTTC
CASSRRYRGSSYNEQFF
>TRBD1|TRBV24-1|NA|TRBJ2-2
TGTGCCACCAGTGATTTGGGACAGGGGACCGGGGAGCTGTTTTTT
CATSDLGQGTGELFF
>NA|TRBV12-3/TRBV12-4|many|TRBJ1-5
TGTGCCAGCAGTTTGACCGGGGATCAGCCCCAGCATTTT
CASSLTGDQPQHF
>NA|TRBV28|many|TRBJ1-1
TGTGCCTCCTCGAACGGCTTGAGGGACGAAGCTTTCTTT
CASSNGLRDEAFF
>TRBD2|TRBV10-3|NA|TRBJ2-3
TGTGCCATCAGTGAGCGTTCCAGCGGGAGTGATGGCACAGATACGCAGTATTTT
CAISERSSGSDGTDTQYF
>TRBD2|TRBV28|NA|TRBJ2-1
TGTGCCAGCAGTTCTCGGACTAGCGGGAGGTACAATGAGCAGTTCTTC
CASSSRTSGRYNEQFF
>NA|TRBV7-8|NA|TRBJ1-1
TGTGCCAGCAGCTTAGCGCTCTCCAAAGGCGATGCCTTGAACACTGAAGCTTTCTTT
CASSLALSKGDALNTEAFF
>NA|TRBV13|once|TRBJ2-7
TGTGCCAGCAGCCCCCCCATGGGGGGCCACGAGCAGTACTTC
CASSPPMGGHEQYF
>NA|TRBV10-3|NA|TRBJ2-7
TGTGCCATCAGTACCGGGGACGGCGACTACGAGCAGTACTTC
CAISTGDGDYEQYF
>NA|TRBV29-1|many|TRBJ1-1
TGCAGCGTTGATCCCTTACAGGGAATGATGAACACTGAAGCTTTCTTT
CSVDPLQGMMNTEAFF
>TRBD1|TRBV5-1|few|TRBJ2-3
TGCGCCAGCAGCGGGGGGGACAGGGTCTGGACAGATACGCAGTATTTT
CASSGGDRVWTDTQYF
>NA|TRBV7-2|few|TRBJ1-5
TGTGCCAGCAGCAAGGACGGACATAGCAATCAGCCCCAGCATTTT
CASSKDGHSNQPQHF
>NA|TRBV12-3/TRBV12-4|NA|TRBJ2-7
TGTGCCAGCAGTTTGGGCCGGCTGGGCCCCTACGAGCAGTACTTC
CASSLGRLGPYEQYF
>NA|TRBV29-1|NA|TRBJ1-1
TGCAGCGTTGAAGACAGGGAGACTGAAGCTTTCTTT
CSVEDRETEAFF
>TRBD2|TRBV9|NA|TRBJ2-5
TGTGCCAGCAGCGCCGGACTAGCGGGAGATGAGGAGACCCAGTACTTC
CASSAGLAGDEETQYF
>NA|TRBV28|few|TRBJ2-7
TGTGCCAGCAGTCTCACAATGCCGCCGAACTACGAGCAGTACTTC
CASSLTMPPNYEQYF
>NA|TRBV11-1|few|TRBJ1-2
TGTGCCAGCAGCACGAAGGACAAGCCTAACTATGGCTACACCTTC
CASSTKDKPNYGYTF
>NA|TRBV14|few|TRBJ2-2
TGTGCCAGCAGCCAAGATTCAAGTTTAGAGCTGTTTTTT
CASSQDSSLELFF
>TRBD1|TRBV24-1|NA|TRBJ2-7
TGTGCCACCAGTGACCCTCGGACAGGCACTTCCTACGAGCAGTACTTC
CATSDPRTGTSYEQYF
>TRBD1|TRBV7-8|NA|TRBJ1-1
TGTGCCAGCAGCCCCCGGGACAGGAACACTGAAGCTTTCTTT
CASSPRDRNTEAFF
>TRBD2|TRBV20-1|once|TRBJ2-3
TGCAGTGCTAGAGATACCAGCGGGGCAAACACAGATACGCAGTATTTT
CSARDTSGANTDTQYF
>TRBD1|TRBV7-8|NA|TRBJ2-7
TGTGCCAGCAGCCCCGGGACAGGGAAGGTCGAGCAGTACTTC
CASSPGTGKVEQYF
>NA|TRBV15|few|TRBJ1-1
TGTGCCACCAGCAGAGCTGGGACACTTAACACTGAAGCTTTCTTT
CATSRAGTLNTEAFF
>NA|TRBV24-1|NA|TRBJ2-1
TGTGCCACCAGTGACGCACAGGTTTACGGGCAGTTCTTC
CATSDAQVYGQFF
>NA|TRBV7-9|many|TRBJ2-7
TGTGCCAGCAGCCCTCCTAACACCGGCGAGCAGTACTTC
CASSPPNTGEQYF
>TRBD1|TRBV4-1|few|TRBJ1-5
TGCGCCAGCAGCCCCCGGGACAGGAGTAATCAGCCCCAGCATTTT
CASSPRDRSNQPQHF
>NA|TRBV2|few|TRBJ2-1
TGTGCCAGCAGTGAAAGGTGGTCGGACAATGAGCAGTTCTTC
CASSERWSDNEQFF
>TRBD1|TRBV11-2|few|TRBJ2-1
TGTGCCAGCAGCTTAAGGGGGCAGGGTGGGGTTTTCGATGAGCAGTTCTTC
CASSLRGQGGVFDEQFF
>NA|TRBV10-3|NA|TRBJ2-1
TGTGCCATCAGCAGCGGACGACAAGACAATGAGCAGTTCTTC
CAISSGRQDNEQFF
>NA|TRBV4-3|NA|TRBJ2-1
TGCGCCAGCAGCCCAGTAGGAGAGATCCCCTACAATGAGCAGTTCTTC
CASSPVGEIPYNEQFF
>TRBD2|TRBV19|few|TRBJ2-1
TGTGCCAGTAGCCCTAGACTAGCGGATGAGCAGTTCTTC
CASSPRLADEQFF
>TRBD2|TRBV4-3|few|TRBJ2-5
TGCGCCAGCGCTACAGCGGGAGGGGCGGAGACCCAGTACTTC
CASATAGGAETQYF
>NA|TRBV7-9|few|TRBJ2-1
TGTGCCAGCAGCCCTCCGCACCCTAAGTCCAATGAGCAGTTCTTC
CASSPPHPKSNEQFF
>NA|TRBV12-3/TRBV12-4|few|TRBJ2-1
TGTGCCACACACGACGCGGACAATGAGCAGTTCTTC
CATHDADNEQFF
>NA|TRBV6-5|few|TRBJ2-5
TGTGCCAGCATGGGACTTAACAAGGAGACCCAGTACTTC
CASMGLNKETQYF
>NA|TRBV5-4|NA|TRBJ1-5
TGTGCCAGCAGCTTGGACAGGGTTCAGCCCCAGCATTTT
CASSLDRVQPQHF